This entry concerns a single T cell receptor (beta chain). Per the study methods: By means of reference gene primer amplification, nucleated cell counts were estimated. Profiled with immunoSEQ multiplex PCR; TCRdb holds only in-frame clones, not every one. D and trimming come from the DNA, and the V and J calls and clone size come from that table. The table shows more than 200,000 clones, with around 90% occurring only once. Germline CDR1 SGDLS, CDR2 YYNGEE. Trimming cost V 0 bases and J 7 bases, with 10 bases left between them. CDR3 size: 13 residues. This sample stems from a study of blood T cell repertoires in COVID-19. Study in general: Material from acute and convalescent COVID-19 was sourced from the United States, Italy and Spain.

The chain employs TRBV9 and TRBJ1-1; D is ambiguous. Source material: peripheral blood. The TCR comes from a woman aged 60 to 75 with COVID-19, enrolled during active disease. The CDR3 region has the DNA TGTGCCAGCAGCGTAGAAGCCCACAGTGAAGCTTTCTTT. This sequence encodes CASSVEAHSEAFF.